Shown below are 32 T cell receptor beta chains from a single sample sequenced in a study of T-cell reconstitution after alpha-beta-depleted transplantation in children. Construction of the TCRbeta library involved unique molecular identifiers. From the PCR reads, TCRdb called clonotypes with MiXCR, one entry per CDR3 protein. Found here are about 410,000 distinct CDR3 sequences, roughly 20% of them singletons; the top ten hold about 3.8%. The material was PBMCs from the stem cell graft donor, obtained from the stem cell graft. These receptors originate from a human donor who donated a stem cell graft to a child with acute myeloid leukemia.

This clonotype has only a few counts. The CDR3 bases are TGTGCCAGCAGCCCTATAGGGTTGTCTACCTACGAGCAGTACTTC. This translates into CASSPIGLSTYEQYF. This chain links TRBV6-2 or TRBV6-3 with TRBJ2-7; D is uncertain. This CDR3 spans 15 amino acids. CDR1 and CDR2 (germline): MNHEY, SVGEGT. The ends were cut back, 6 bases at V and 2 bases at J, with 17 bases in the middle.

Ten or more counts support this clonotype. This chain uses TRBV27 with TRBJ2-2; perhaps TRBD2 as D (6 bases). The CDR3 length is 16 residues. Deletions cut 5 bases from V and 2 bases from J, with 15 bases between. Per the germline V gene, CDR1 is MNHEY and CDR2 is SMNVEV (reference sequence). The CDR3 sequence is CASSPIGTPNTGELFF. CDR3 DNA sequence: TGTGCCAGCAGTCCGATCGGGACTCCTAACACCGGGGAGCTGTTTTTT.

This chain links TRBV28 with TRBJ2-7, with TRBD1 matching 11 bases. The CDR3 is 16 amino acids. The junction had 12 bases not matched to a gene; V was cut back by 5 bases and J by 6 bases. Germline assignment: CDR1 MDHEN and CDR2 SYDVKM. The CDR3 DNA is TGTGCCAGCAGTCTCTTCCCGGACAGGGGGCAGGTCGAGCAGTACTTC. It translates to CASSLFPDRGQVEQYF.

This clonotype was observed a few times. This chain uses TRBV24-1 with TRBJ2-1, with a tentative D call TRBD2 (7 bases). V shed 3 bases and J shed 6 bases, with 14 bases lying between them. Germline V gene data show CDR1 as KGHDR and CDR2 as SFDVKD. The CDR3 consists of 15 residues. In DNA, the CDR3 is TGTGCCACCAGTGATCTGAAGGGGGGGGGCAATGAGCAGTTCTTC. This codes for CATSDLKGGGNEQFF.

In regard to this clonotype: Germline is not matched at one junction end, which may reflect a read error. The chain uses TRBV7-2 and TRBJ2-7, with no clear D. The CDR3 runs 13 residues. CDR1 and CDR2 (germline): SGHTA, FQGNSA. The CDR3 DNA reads TGTGGCAGCAGACTTCCCAGCTCCTACGAGCAGTACTTC. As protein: CGSRLPSSYEQYF.

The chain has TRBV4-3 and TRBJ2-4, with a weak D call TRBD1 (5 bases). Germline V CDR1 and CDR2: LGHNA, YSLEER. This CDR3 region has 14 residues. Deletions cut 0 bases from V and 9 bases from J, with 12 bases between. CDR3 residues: CASSQDDSLTIQYF. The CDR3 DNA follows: TGCGCCAGCAGCCAAGATGACAGCTTAACCATTCAGTACTTC.

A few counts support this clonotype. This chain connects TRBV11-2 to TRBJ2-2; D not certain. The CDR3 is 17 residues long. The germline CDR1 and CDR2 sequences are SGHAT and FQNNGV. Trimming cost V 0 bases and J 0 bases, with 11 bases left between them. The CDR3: CASSLDSPKSNTGELFF. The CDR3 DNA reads TGTGCCAGCAGCTTAGATTCTCCGAAGTCGAACACCGGGGAGCTGTTTTTT.

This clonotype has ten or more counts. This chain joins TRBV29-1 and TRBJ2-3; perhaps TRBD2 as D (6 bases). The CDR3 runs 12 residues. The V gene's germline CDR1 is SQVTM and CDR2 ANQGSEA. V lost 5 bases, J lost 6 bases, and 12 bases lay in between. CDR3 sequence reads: CSVRLEVDTQYF. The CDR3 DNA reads TGCAGCGTTCGACTAGAAGTGGATACGCAGTATTTT.

The CDR3 DNA sequence: TGTGCCAGCAAGAACAGTGCCGGGGGCAATCAGCCCCAGCATTTT. Protein sequence: CASKNSAGGNQPQHF. V usage is TRBV12-3 or TRBV12-4 and J usage is TRBJ1-5; D remains unclear. The CDR3 contains 15 residues. V shed 7 bases and J shed 2 bases, with 15 bases lying between them.

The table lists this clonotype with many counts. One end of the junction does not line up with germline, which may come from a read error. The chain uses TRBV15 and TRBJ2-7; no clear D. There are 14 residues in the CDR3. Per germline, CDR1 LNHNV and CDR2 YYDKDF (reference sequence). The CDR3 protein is CATSNERHSDEQYF. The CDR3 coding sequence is TGTGCCACCAGCAACGAGCGCCACTCCGACGAGCAGTACTTC.

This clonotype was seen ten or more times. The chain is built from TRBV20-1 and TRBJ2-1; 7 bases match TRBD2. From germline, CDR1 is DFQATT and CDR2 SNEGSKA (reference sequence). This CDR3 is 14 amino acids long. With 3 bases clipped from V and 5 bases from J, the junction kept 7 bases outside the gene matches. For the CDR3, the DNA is TGCAGTGCTAGCTTGTGGCGGGAGCACAATGAGCAGTTCTTC. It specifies CSASLWREHNEQFF.

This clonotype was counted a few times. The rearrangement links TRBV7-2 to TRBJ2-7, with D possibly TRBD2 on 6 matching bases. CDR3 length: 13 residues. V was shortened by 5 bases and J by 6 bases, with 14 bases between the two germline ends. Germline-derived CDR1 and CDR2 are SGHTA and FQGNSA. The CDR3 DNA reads TGTGCCAGCAGCCTTGGACGGGGGATCGAGCAGTACTTC. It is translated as CASSLGRGIEQYF.

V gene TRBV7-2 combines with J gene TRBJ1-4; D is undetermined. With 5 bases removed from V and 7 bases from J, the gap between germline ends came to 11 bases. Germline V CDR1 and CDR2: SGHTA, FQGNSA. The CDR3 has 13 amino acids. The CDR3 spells CASSLRHGEKLFF. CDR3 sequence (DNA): TGTGCCAGCAGCCTCAGACACGGTGAAAAACTGTTTTTT.

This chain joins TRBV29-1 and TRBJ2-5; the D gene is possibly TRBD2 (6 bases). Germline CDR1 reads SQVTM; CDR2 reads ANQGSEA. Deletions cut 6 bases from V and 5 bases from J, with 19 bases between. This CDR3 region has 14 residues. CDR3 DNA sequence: TGCAGCGTACCATCACGGGACTCCTTGGAGACCCAGTACTTC. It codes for CSVPSRDSLETQYF.

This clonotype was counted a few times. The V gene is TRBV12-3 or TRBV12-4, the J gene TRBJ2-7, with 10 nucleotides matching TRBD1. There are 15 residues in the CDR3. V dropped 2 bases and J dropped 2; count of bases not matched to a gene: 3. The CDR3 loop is CASSLKGQGTYEQYF. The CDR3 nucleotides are TGTGCCAGCAGTTTAAAGGGACAGGGGACCTACGAGCAGTACTTC.

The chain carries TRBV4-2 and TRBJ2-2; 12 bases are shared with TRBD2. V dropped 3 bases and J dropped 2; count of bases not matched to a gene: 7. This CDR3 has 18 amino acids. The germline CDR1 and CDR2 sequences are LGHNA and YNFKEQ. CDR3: CASSHPGLAGFNTGELFF. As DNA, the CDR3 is TGTGCCAGCAGCCACCCGGGACTAGCGGGCTTTAACACCGGGGAGCTGTTTTTT.

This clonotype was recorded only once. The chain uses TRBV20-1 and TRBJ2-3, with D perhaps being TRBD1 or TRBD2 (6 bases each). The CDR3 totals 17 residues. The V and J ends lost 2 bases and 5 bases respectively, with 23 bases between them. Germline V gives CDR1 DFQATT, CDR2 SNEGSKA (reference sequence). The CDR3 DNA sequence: TGCAGTGCTAGATCTCTGAGGGGGGACTCGGGAAGAGATACGCAGTATTTT. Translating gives CSARSLRGDSGRDTQYF.

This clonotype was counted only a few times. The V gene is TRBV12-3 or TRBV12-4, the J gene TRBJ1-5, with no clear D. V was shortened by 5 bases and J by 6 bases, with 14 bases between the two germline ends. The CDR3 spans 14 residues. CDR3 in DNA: TGTGCCAGCAGTCCCTGGGGAGGGCGTCAGCCCCAGCATTTT. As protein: CASSPWGGRQPQHF.

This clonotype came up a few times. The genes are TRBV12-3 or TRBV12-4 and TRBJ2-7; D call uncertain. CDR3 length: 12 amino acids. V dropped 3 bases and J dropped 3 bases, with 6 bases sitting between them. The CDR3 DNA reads TGTGCCAGCAGTTTTGACCGCTACGAGCAGTACTTC. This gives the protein CASSFDRYEQYF.

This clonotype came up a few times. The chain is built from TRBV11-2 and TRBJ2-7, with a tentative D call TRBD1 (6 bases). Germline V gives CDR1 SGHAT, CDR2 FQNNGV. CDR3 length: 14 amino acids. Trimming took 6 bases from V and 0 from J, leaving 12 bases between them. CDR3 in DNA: TGTGCCAGCAGAGGACAGATGATCTCCTACGAGCAGTACTTC. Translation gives CASRGQMISYEQYF.

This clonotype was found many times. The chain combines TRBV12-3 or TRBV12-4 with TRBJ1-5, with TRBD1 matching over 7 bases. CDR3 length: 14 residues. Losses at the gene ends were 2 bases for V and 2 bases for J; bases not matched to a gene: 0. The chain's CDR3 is CASSLTGGNQPQHF. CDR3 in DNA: TGTGCCAGCAGTTTAACAGGGGGCAATCAGCCCCAGCATTTT.

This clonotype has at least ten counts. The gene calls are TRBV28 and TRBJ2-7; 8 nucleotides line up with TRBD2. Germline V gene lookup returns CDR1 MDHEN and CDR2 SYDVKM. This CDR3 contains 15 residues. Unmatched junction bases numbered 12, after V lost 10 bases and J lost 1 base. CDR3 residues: CATTGGLAASYEQYF. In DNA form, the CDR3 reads TGTGCCACCACGGGGGGGCTAGCGGCTTCCTACGAGCAGTACTTC.

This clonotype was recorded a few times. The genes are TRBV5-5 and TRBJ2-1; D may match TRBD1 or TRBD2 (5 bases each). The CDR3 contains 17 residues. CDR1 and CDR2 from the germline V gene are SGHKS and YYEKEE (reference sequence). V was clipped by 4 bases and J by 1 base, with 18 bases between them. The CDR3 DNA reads TGTGCCAGCAGCGAGGGACCGGGTGGACTGTCCTACAATGAGCAGTTCTTC. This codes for CASSEGPGGLSYNEQFF.

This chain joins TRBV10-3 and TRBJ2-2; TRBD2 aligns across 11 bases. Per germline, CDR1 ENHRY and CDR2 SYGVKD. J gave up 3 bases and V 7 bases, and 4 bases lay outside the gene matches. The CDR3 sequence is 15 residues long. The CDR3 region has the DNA TGTGCCATCACCGGGACTAGCGGAGACACCGGGGAGCTGTTTTTT. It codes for CAITGTSGDTGELFF.

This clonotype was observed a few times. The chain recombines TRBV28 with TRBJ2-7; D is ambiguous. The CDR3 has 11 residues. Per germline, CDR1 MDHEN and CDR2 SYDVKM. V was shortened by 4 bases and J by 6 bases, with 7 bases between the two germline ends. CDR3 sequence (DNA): TGTGCCAGCAGTTCCCTGTTCGAGCAGTACTTC. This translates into CASSSLFEQYF. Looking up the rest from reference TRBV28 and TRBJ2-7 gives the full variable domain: DVKVTQSSRYLVKRTGEKVFLECVQDMDHENMFWYRQDPGLGLRLIYFSYDVKMKEKGDIPEGYSVSREKKERFSLILESASTNQTSMYLCASSSLFEQYFGPGTRLTVT.

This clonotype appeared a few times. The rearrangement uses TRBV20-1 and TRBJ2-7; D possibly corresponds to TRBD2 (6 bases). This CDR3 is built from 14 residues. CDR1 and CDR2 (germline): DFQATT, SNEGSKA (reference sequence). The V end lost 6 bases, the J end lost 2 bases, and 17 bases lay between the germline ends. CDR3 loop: CSARAGSGPYEQYF. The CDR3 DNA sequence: TGCAGTGCCAGGGCCGGGAGTGGGCCCTACGAGCAGTACTTC.

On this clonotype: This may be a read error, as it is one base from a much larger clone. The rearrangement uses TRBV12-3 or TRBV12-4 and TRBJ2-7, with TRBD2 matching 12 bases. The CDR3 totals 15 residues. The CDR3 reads CTSSFPSGRAGEQYF. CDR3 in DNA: TGTACCAGCAGTTTCCCTAGCGGGAGGGCGGGGGAGCAGTACTTC.

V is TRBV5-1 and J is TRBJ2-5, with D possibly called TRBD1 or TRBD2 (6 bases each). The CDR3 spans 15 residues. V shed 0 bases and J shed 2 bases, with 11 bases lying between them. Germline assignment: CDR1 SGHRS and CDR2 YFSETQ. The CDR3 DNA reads TGCGCCAGCAGCTTGGCGGCGGGACAACAAGAGACCCAGTACTTC. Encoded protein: CASSLAAGQQETQYF.

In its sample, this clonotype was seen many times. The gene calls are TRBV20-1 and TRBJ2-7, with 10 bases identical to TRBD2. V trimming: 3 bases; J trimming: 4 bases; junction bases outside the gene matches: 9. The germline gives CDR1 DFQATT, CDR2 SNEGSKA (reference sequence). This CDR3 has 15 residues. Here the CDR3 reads CSASGLAGAEYEQYF. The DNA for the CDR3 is TGCAGTGCTAGCGGGCTAGCGGGAGCTGAGTACGAGCAGTACTTC.

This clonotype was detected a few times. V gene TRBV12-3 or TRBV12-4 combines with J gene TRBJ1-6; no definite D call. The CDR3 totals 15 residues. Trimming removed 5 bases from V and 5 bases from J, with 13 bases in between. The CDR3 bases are TGTGCCAGCAGTGCTCGGGGAACCAATAATTCACCCCTCCACTTT. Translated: CASSARGTNNSPLHF.

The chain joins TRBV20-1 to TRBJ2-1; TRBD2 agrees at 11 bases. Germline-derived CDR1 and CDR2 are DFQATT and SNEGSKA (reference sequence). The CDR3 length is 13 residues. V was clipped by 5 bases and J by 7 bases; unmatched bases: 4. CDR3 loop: CSALAGGRNEQFF. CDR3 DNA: TGCAGTGCTCTAGCGGGAGGTCGAAATGAGCAGTTCTTC.

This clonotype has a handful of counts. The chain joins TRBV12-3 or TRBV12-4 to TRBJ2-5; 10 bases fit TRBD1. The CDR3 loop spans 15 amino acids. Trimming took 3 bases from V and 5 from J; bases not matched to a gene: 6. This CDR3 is CASSLDRGSGETQYF. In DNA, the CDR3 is TGTGCCAGCAGTTTGGACAGGGGGAGTGGGGAGACCCAGTACTTC.